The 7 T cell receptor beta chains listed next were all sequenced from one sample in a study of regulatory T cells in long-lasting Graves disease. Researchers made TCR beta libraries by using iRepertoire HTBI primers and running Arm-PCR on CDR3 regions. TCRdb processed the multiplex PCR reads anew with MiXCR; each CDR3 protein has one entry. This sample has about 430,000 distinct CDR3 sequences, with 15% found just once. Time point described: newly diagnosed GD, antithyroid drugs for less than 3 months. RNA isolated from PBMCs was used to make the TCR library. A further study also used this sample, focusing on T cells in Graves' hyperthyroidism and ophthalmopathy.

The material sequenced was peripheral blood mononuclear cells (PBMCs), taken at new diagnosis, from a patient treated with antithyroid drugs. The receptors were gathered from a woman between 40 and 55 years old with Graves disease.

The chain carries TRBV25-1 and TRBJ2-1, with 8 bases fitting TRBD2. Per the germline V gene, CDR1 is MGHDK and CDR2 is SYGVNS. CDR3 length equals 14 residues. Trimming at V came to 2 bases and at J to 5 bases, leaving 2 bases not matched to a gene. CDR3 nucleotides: TGTGCCAGCAGTGAAGGAGCGGGAGACAATGAGCAGTTCTTC. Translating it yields CASSEGAGDNEQFF.

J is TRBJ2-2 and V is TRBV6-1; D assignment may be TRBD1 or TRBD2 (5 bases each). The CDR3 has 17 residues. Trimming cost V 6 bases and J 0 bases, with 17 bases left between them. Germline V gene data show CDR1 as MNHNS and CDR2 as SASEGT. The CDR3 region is CASRPLKGRTNTGELFF. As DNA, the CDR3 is TGTGCCAGCAGACCCTTGAAGGGACGGACGAACACCGGGGAGCTGTTTTTT.

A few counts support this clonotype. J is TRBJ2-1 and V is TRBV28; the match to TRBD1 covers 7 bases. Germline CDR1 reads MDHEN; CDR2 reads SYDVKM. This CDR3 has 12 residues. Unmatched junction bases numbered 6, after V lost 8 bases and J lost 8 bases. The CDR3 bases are TGTGCCAGCTTAGACAGGGACCATGAGCAGTTCTTC. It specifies CASLDRDHEQFF.

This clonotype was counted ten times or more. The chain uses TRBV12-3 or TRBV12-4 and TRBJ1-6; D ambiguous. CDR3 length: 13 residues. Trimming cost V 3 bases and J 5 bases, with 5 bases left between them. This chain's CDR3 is CASSFQNNSPLHF. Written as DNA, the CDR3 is TGTGCCAGCAGTTTCCAGAATAATTCACCCCTCCACTTT.

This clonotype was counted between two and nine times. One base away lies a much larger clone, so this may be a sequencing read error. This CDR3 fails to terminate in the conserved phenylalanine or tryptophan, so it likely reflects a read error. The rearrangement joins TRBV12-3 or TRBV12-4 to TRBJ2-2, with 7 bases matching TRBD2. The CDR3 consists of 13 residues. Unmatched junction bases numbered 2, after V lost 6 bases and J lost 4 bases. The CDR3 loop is CASRRTSTGELFV. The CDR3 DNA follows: TGTGCCAGCAGAAGGACTAGCACCGGGGAGCTGTTTGTT.

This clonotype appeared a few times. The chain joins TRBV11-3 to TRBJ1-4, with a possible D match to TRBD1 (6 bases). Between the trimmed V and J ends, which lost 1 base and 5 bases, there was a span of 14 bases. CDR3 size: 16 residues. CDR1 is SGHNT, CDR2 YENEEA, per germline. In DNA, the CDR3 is TGTGCCAGCAGCTTAGGGTCAGGGGCCCGGAATGAAAAACTGTTTTTT. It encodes CASSLGSGARNEKLFF.

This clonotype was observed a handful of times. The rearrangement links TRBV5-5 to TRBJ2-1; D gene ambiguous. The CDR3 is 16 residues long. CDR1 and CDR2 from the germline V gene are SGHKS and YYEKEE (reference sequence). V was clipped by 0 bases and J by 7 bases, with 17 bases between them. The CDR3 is CASSLDHTRFGNEQFF. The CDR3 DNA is TGTGCCAGCAGCTTGGACCATACACGCTTTGGGAATGAGCAGTTCTTC.